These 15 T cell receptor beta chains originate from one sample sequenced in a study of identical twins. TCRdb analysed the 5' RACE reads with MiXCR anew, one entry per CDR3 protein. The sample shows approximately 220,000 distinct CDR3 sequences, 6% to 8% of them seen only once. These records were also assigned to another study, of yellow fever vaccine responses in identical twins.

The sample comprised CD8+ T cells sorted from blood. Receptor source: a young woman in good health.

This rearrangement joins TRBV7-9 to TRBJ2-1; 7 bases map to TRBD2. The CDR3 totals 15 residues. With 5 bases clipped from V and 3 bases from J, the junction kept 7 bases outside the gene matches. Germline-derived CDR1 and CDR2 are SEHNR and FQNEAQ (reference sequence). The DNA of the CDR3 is TGTGCCAGCAGCCCGAGCGGGGCGATCTACAATGAGCAGTTCTTC. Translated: CASSPSGAIYNEQFF.

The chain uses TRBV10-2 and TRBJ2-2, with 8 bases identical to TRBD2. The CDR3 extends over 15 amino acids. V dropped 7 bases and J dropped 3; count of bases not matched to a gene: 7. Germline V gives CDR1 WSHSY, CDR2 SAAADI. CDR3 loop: CASKGGGRYTGELFF. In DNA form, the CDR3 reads TGCGCCAGCAAGGGCGGGGGGAGATACACCGGGGAGCTGTTTTTT.

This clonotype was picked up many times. The CDR3 sequence is CASSSSGESKNIQYF. In nucleotides, the CDR3 is TGTGCCAGCAGCTCTAGCGGGGAGTCCAAAAACATTCAGTACTTC. The chain uses TRBV7-8 and TRBJ2-4; the match to TRBD2 covers 9 bases. Germline-derived CDR1 and CDR2 are SGHVS and FQNEAQ. This CDR3 spans 15 amino acids. V was pared by 4 bases and J by 2 bases, with 3 bases of the junction left unmatched.

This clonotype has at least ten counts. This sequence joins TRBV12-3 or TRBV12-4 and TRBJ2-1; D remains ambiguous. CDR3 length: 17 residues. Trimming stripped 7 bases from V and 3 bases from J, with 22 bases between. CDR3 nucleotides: TGTGCCAGCAACCCCGATCCGGGCCTTTCGGGCTACAATGAGCAGTTCTTC. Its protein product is CASNPDPGLSGYNEQFF.

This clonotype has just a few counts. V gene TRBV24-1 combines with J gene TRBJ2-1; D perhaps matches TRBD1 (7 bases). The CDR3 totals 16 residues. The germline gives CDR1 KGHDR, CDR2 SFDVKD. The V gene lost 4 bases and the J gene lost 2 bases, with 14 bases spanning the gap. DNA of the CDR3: TGTGCCACCAGTGAGGAGGGGGCTAGCCCCTACAATGAGCAGTTCTTC. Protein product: CATSEEGASPYNEQFF.

For the CDR3, the DNA is TGTGCCAGCAGCTTAGGCCCGGACAGCTACAATGAGCAGTTCTTC. As protein: CASSLGPDSYNEQFF. This rearrangement joins TRBV7-7 to TRBJ2-1, with D possibly being TRBD1 (6 bases). The CDR3 sequence is 15 residues long. Trimming pared 1 base from V and 3 bases from J, leaving 10 bases between. Germline V CDR1 and CDR2: SSHAT, FNYEAQ (reference sequence). Combining the CDR3 with reference TRBV7-7 and TRBJ2-1 gives the whole variable domain GAGVSQSPRYKVTKRGQDVTLRCDPISSHATLYWYQQALGQGPEFLTYFNYEAQPDKSGLPSDRFSAERPEGSISTLTIQRTEQRDSAMYRCASSLGPDSYNEQFFGPGTRLTVL.

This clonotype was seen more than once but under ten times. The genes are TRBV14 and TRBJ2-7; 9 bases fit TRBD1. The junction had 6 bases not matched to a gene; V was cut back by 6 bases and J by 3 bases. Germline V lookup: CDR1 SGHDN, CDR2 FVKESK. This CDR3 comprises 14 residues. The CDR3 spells CASSVRDRVYEQYV. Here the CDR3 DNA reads TGTGCCAGCAGTGTCCGGGACAGGGTCTACGAGCAGTACGTC.

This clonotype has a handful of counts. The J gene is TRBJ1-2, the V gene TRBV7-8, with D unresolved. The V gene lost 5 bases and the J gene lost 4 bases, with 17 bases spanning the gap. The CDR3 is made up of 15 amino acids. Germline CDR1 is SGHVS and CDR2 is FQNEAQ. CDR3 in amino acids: CASSLTPDGSYGYTF. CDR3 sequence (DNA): TGTGCCAGCAGCCTAACCCCCGACGGTAGCTATGGCTACACCTTC.

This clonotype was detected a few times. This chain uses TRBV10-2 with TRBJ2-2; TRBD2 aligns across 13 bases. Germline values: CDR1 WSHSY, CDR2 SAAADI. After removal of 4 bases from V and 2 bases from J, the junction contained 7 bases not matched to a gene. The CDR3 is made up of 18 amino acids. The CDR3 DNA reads TGCGCCAGCAGTGGGGGACTAGCGGGGATTGGAAACACCGGGGAGCTGTTTTTT. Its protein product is CASSGGLAGIGNTGELFF.

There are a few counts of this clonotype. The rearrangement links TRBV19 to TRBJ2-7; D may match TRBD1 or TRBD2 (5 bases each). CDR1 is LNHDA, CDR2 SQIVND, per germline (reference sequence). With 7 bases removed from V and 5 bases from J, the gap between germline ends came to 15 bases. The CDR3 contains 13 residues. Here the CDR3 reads CASNGRGYDEQYV. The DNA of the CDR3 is TGTGCCAGTAACGGCCGGGGCTATGACGAGCAGTACGTC.

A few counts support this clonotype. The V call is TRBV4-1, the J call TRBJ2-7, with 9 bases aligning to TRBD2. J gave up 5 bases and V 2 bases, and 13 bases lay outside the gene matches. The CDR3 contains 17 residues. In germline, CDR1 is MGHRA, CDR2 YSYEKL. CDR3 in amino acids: CASSQTFGGGRADEQYF. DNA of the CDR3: TGCGCCAGCAGCCAAACCTTTGGGGGCGGGAGGGCAGACGAGCAGTACTTC.

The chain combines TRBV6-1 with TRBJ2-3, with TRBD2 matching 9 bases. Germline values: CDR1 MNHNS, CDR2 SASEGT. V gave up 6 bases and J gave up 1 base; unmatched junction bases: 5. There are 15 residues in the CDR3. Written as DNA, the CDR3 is TGTGCCAGCAGGCTTAGCGGGGGACGCACAGATACGCAGTATTTT. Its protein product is CASRLSGGRTDTQYF.

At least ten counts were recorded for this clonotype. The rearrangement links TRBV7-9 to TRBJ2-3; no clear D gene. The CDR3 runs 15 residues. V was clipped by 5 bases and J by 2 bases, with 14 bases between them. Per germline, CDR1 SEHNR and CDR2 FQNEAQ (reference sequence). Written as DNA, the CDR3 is TGTGCCAGCAGCCCCCCGGCGCGAAACACAGATACGCAGTATTTT. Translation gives CASSPPARNTDTQYF.

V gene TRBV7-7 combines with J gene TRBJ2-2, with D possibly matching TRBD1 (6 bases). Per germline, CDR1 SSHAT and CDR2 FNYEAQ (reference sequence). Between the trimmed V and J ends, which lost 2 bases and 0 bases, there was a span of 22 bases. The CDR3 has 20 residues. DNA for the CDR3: TGTGCCAGCAGCTTAAGGGCCGGGGTGGCAGGGGCCTCGAACACCGGGGAGCTGTTTTTT. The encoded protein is CASSLRAGVAGASNTGELFF.

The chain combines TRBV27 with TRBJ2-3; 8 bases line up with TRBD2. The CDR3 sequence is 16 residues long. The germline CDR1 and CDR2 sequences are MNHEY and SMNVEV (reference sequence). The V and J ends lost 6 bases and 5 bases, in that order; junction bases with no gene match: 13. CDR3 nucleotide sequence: TGTGCCAGCAGAATGGCGGGGGGCCGAGTGGTAGATACGCAGTATTTT. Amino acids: CASRMAGGRVVDTQYF.